Below, 14 T cell receptor beta chains from the same sample are listed, as sequenced in a study of T cells in women clearing cervical HPV infection. TCRdb's table, derived via immunoSEQ multiplex PCR, lists solely in-frame clones and lacks some. This listing includes about 24,000 clones. The sequenced material came from blood buffy coat. These receptors were obtained from a woman between 18 and 70 years old with a cervical HPV16 infection that either progressed to CIN3+ or cleared (not recorded which).

About this clone: The read comes to an end 3 residues before the CDR3 does, leaving the germline J gene to fill in the end. V and J are TRBV19 and TRBJ2-5, with D maybe TRBD2 (5 bases). CDR1 LNHDA and CDR2 SQIVND come from the germline V gene (reference sequence). The V gene lost 5 bases and the J gene lost 0 bases, with 13 bases spanning the gap. The CDR3 runs 15 residues. The CDR3 sequence is CASSVGLSYQETQYF. Incomplete CDR3 DNA: TGTGCCAGTAGTGTCGGACTGAGCTACCAAGAGACC.

About this clone itself: The read halts 3 residues ahead of the CDR3 end, with the missing end drawn from the germline J gene. The rearrangement joins TRBV5-1 to TRBJ1-4; 8 bases are a match to TRBD1. V dropped 1 base and J dropped 4; count of bases not matched to a gene: 21. Germline-derived CDR1 and CDR2 are SGHRS and YFSETQ. The CDR3 length is 21 residues. CDR3 DNA, as far as it was read: TGCGCCAGCAGCTTGATCGCGCTCGCAGAACCGGGACAGGTGATTAATGAAAAA. Translation gives CASSLIALAEPGQVINEK. The whole CDR3 sequence is CASSLIALAEPGQVINEKLFF.

Notes on this clone: The read stops 3 residues short of the end of the CDR3; the missing end is completed from the germline J gene. The chain has TRBV2 and TRBJ1-2; D gene uncertain. The CDR3 extends over 15 amino acids. In germline, CDR1 is SNHLY, CDR2 FYNNEI. CDR3 bases read: TGTGCCAGCAGTATTGGACTAGCCAGCTACAATGAC. Translation gives CASSIGLASYND. The whole CDR3 protein is CASSIGLASYNDYTF.

Regarding this clone: Sequencing ends 3 residues short of the CDR3 end; the germline J gene provides the rest. This sequence joins TRBV6-1 and TRBJ2-3, with a weak D call TRBD1 (7 bases). The germline CDR1 and CDR2 sequences are MNHNS and SASEGT. This CDR3 is 15 amino acids long. This CDR3 is CASSAHRGLKETQYF. The DNA read from the CDR3 is TGTGCCAGCAGTGCGCACAGGGGACTTAAAGAGACG.

The CDR3 is CASSKGAEKLFF. The part of the CDR3 DNA that was read is TGTGCCAGCAGTAAGGGGGCGGAAAAA. V is TRBV2 and J is TRBJ1-4; 7 nucleotides agree with TRBD1. The read ends 3 residues shy of where the CDR3 ends; the end is completed using the germline J gene. The germline V gene encodes CDR1 SNHLY and CDR2 FYNNEI. The CDR3 runs to 12 residues. The V segment lost 5 bases and the J segment 8 bases; nucleotides outside the gene matches: 2.

Partial CDR3 DNA: TGTGCCAGCAGTGACTCGCCGGGACTAGCGGACAACACCGGGGAG. Translating it yields CASSDSPGLADNTGE. The entire CDR3 sequence reads CASSDSPGLADNTGELFF. The chain is built from TRBV6-4 and TRBJ2-2, with 11 bases identical to TRBD2. The read ends 3 residues shy of where the CDR3 ends; the end is completed using the germline J gene. V trimming: 0 bases; J trimming: 2 bases; junction bases outside the gene matches: 5. Germline V lookup: CDR1 MRHNA, CDR2 SNTAGT. The CDR3 covers 18 residues.

Of note for this clone: With the read ending 3 residues before the CDR3 end, the germline J gene is used to fill in that end. The chain uses TRBV2 and TRBJ1-4, with D possibly being TRBD1 (5 bases). This CDR3 is 14 amino acids long. Germline values: CDR1 SNHLY, CDR2 FYNNEI. Trimming shortened V by 4 bases and J by 5 bases, and 11 bases separated the two germline ends. The covered CDR3 bases are TGTGCCAGCAGTGGACAGTTCGGGAATGAAAAA. It translates to CASSGQFGNEK. The whole CDR3 protein reads CASSGQFGNEKLFF.

CDR3 region: CSAKGLDSDYEQYF. The sequenced part of the CDR3 DNA is TGCAGTGCTAAGGGCTTAGACAGCGACTACGAG. This sequence joins TRBV20-1 and TRBJ2-7; the D gene is possibly TRBD1 (5 bases). The read falls 3 residues short of the CDR3 end, and the missing part is taken from the germline J gene. The CDR3 has 14 residues. The V end lost 4 bases, the J end lost 3 bases, and 16 bases lay between the germline ends. The germline V gene encodes CDR1 DFQATT and CDR2 SNEGSKA (reference sequence).

Comments on this clone: The sequence runs out 3 residues before the end of the CDR3; the remainder is reconstructed from the germline J gene. The rearrangement uses TRBV11-3 and TRBJ2-3, with 13 bases that match TRBD2. V gave up 5 bases and J gave up 3 bases; unmatched junction bases: 2. This CDR3 has 15 residues. Germline V gene lookup returns CDR1 SGHNT and CDR2 YENEEA. The sequenced part of the CDR3 DNA is TGTGCCAGCAGCAAACTAGCGGGGGGGACAGATACG. Protein: CASSKLAGGTDT. From start to end, the CDR3 is CASSKLAGGTDTQYF.

The CDR3: CASSLRQGATQETQYF. The CDR3 DNA, read in part, is TGTGCCAGCAGCCTCCGACAGGGGGCCACCCAAGAGACC. The chain employs TRBV9 and TRBJ2-5, with 10 bases that match TRBD1. The CDR3 goes on 3 residues after the read ends, and that part is filled in from the germline J gene. The CDR3 contains 16 residues. Germline assignment: CDR1 SGDLS and CDR2 YYNGEE. The V segment lost 4 bases and the J segment 1 base; nucleotides outside the gene matches: 7.

Regarding this clone: The read ends 3 residues early relative to the CDR3; the germline J gene fills the gap. V is TRBV19 and J is TRBJ1-2; D not certain. CDR1 and CDR2 from the germline V gene are LNHDA and SQIVND (reference sequence). This CDR3 region has 19 residues. CDR3 DNA, as far as it was read: TGTGCCAGTAGTATAGCGTGGACTAGCGGGGTCGCGAAAACAGATACC. Its protein is CASSIAWTSGVAKTDT. From start to end, the CDR3 is CASSIAWTSGVAKTDTYTF.

As concerns this clone: Germline is not matched at one junction end, which may reflect a read error. From the germline J gene comes the end of the CDR3, since the read stops 3 residues before it. The chain links TRBV7-7 to TRBJ2-3; 8 bases line up with TRBD2. Per the germline V gene, CDR1 is SSHAT and CDR2 is FNYEAQ (reference sequence). The CDR3 is 15 residues long. CDR3 bases read: TGTGCTAGCAGCTTAGTCGGGGGGGGTCAAGAGACG. Amino acid sequence: CASSLVGGGQET. The full CDR3 protein is CASSLVGGGQETQYF. The full variable domain, in which reference TRBV7-7 and TRBJ2-3 provide the parts outside the CDR3, is GAGVSQSPRYKVTKRGQDVTLRCDPISSHATLYWYQQALGQGPEFLTYFNYEAQPDKSGLPSDRFSAERPEGSISTLTIQRTEQRDSAMYRCASSLVGGGQETQYFGPGTRLTVL.

For this clone: The read finishes 3 residues shy of the CDR3 end, and the germline J gene is used to complete it. The rearrangement joins TRBV2 to TRBJ2-7, with TRBD1 matching over 8 bases. Per germline, CDR1 SNHLY and CDR2 FYNNEI. The CDR3 contains 14 residues. With V trimmed by 5 bases and J by 2 bases, 5 bases remained unmatched. CDR3 sequence reads: CASSRQGTTYEQYF. The sequenced part of the CDR3 DNA is TGTGCCAGCAGTCGACAGGGGACAACCTACGAG. The whole variable domain, remainder taken from reference TRBV2 and TRBJ2-7, is EPEVTQTPSHQVTQMGQEVILRCVPISNHLYFYWYRQILGQKVEFLVSFYNNEISEKSEIFDDQFSVERPDGSNFTLKIRSTKLEDSAMYFCASSRQGTTYEQYFGPGTRLTVT.

About this clone itself: The read stops 3 residues short of the end of the CDR3; the missing end is completed from the germline J gene. V is TRBV20-1 and J is TRBJ2-7, with 11 nucleotides matching TRBD2. Germline assignment: CDR1 DFQATT and CDR2 SNEGSKA (reference sequence). CDR3 size: 17 residues. The trim removed 0 bases at V and 4 bases at J, leaving 11 bases unmatched. Partial CDR3 DNA: TGCAGTGCTAGAGATGGGGGACTAGCGGTTCGGGAGTACGAG. Protein: CSARDGGLAVREYE. The CDR3, in full, reads CSARDGGLAVREYEQYF.